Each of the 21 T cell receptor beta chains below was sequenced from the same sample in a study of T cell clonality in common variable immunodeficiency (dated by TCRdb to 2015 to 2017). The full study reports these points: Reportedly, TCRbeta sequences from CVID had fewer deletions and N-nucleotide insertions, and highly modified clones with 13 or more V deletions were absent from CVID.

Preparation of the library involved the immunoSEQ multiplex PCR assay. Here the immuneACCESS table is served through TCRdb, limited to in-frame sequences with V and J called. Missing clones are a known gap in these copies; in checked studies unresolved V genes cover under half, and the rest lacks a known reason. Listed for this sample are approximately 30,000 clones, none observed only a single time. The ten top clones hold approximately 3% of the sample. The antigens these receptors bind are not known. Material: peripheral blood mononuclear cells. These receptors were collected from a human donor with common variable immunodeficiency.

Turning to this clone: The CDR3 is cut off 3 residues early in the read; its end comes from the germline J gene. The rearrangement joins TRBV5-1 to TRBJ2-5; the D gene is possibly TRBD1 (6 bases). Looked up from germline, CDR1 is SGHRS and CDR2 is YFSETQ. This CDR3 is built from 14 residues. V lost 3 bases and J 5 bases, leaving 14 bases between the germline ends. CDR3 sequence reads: CASSSSTGAETQYF. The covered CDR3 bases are TGCGCCAGCAGCTCCTCGACAGGCGCGGAGACC.

CDR3 DNA (partial): TGTGCCAGCAGCCTGACGCGGGGCCGAGGCGAG. Residues: CASSLTRGRGE. The whole CDR3 sequence reads CASSLTRGRGEQYF. The chain uses TRBV7-9 and TRBJ2-7, with D perhaps matching TRBD2 (6 bases). The CDR3 goes on 3 residues after the read ends, and that part is filled in from the germline J gene. Trimming took 5 bases from V and 6 from J, leaving 17 bases between them. Germline assignment: CDR1 SEHNR and CDR2 FQNEAQ (reference sequence). This CDR3 has 14 amino acids.

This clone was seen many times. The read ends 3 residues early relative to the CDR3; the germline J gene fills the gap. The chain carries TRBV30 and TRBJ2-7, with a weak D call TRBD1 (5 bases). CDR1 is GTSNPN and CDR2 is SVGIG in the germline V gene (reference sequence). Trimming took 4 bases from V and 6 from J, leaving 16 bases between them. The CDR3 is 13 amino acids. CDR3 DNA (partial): TGTGCCTGGACCAGAGACAGAATGGGCGAG. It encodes CAWTRDRMGE. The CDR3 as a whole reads CAWTRDRMGEQYF.

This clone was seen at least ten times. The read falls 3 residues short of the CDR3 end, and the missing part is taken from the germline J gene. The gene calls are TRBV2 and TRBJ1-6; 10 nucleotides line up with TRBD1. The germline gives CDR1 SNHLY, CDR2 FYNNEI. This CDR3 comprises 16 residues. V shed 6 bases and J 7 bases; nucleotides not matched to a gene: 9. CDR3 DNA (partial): TGTGCCAGCAGGGCCGGGACAGGGGATTTCAATTCACCC. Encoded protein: CASRAGTGDFNSP. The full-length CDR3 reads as CASRAGTGDFNSPLHF. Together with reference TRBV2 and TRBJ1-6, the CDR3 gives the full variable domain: EPEVTQTPSHQVTQMGQEVILRCVPISNHLYFYWYRQILGQKVEFLVSFYNNEISEKSEIFDDQFSVERPDGSNFTLKIRSTKLEDSAMYFCASRAGTGDFNSPLHFGNGTRLTVT.

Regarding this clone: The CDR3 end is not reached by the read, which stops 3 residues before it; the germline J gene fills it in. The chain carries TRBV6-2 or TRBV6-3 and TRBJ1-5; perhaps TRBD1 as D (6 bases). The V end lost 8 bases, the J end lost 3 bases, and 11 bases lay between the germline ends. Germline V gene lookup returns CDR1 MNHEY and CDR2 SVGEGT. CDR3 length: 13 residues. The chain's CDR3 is CASGTGPNQPQHF. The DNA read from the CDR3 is TGTGCCAGCGGTACAGGGCCCAATCAGCCC.

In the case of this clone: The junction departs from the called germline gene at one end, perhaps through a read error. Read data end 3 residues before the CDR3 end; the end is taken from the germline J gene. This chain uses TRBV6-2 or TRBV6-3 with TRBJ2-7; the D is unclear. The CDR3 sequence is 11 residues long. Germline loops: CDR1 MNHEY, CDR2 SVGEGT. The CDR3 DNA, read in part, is TGTGCCAGCAGTCACTCCTACGAG. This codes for CASSHSYE. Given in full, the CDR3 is CASSHSYEQYF.

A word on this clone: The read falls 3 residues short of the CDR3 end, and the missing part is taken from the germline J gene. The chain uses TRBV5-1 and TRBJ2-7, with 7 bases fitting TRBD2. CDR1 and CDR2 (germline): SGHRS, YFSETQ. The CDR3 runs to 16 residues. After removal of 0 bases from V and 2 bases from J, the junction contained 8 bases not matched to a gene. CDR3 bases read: TGCGCCAGCAGCTTGGCAGGACACGGGAGGACCTACGAG. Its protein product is CASSLAGHGRTYE. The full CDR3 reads CASSLAGHGRTYEQYF.

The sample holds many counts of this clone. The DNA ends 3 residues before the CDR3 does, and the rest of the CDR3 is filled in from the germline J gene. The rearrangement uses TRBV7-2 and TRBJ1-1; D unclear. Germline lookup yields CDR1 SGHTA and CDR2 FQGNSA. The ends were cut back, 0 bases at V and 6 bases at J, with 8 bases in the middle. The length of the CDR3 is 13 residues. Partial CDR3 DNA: TGTGCCAGCAGCTTAGCTTGGGCAGCTGAA. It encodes CASSLAWAAE. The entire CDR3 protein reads CASSLAWAAEAFF.

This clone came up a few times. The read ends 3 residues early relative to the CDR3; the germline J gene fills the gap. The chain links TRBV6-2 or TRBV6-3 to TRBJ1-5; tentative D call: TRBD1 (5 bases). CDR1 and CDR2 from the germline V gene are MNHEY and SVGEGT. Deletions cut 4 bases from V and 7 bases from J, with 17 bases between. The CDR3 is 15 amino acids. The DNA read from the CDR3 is TGTGCCAGCAGTTTCGCCGGGGGTTGGGGACAGCCC. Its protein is CASSFAGGWGQP. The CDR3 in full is CASSFAGGWGQPQHF.

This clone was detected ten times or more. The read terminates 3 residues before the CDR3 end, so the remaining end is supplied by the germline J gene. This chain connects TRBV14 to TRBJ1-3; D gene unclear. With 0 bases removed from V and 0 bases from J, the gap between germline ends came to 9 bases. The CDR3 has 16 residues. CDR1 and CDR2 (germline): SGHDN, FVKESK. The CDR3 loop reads CASSQDGYLSGNTIYF. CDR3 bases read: TGTGCCAGCAGCCAAGACGGGTACCTCTCTGGAAACACC.

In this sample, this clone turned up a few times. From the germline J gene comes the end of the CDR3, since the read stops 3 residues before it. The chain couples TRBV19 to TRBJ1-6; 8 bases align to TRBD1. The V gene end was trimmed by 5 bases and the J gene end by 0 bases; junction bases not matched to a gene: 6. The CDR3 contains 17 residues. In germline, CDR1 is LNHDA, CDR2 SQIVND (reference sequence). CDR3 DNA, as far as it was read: TGTGCCAGTAGTCCTGGGACAGGTAGCTCCTATAATTCACCC. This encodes CASSPGTGSSYNSP. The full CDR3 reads CASSPGTGSSYNSPLHF.

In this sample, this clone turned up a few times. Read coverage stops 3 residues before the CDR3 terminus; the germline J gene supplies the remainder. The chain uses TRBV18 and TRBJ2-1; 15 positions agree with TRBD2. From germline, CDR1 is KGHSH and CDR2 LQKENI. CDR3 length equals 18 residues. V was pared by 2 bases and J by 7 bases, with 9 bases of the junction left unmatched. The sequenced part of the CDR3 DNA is TGTGCCAGCTCACCATTCGGACTAGCGGGGGGGCCGAGAAATGAG. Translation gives CASSPFGLAGGPRNE. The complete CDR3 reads CASSPFGLAGGPRNEQFF.

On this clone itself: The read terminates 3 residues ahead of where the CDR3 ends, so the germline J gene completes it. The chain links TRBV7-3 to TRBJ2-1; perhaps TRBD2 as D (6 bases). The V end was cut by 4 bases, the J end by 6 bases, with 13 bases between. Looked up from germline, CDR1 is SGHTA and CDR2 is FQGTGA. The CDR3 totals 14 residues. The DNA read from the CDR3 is TGTGCCAGCAGCTACGACGGGGGAATCAATGAG. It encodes CASSYDGGINE. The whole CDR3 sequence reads CASSYDGGINEQFF.

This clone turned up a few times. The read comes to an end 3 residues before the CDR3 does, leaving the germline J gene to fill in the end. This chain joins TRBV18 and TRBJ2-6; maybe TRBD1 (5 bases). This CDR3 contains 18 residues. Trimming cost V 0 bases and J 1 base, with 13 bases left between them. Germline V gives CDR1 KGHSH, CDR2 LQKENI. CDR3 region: CASSPPRGRPSGANVLTF. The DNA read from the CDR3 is TGTGCCAGCTCACCACCAAGGGGCAGACCTTCTGGGGCCAACGTC.

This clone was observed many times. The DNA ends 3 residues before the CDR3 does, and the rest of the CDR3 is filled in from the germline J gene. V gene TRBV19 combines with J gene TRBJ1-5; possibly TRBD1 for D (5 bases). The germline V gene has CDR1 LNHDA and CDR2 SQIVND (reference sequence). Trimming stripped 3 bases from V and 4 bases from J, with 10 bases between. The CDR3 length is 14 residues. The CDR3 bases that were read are TGTGCCAGTAGTATTCAGGGATCGAATCAGCCC. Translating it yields CASSIQGSNQP. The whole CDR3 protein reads CASSIQGSNQPQHF.

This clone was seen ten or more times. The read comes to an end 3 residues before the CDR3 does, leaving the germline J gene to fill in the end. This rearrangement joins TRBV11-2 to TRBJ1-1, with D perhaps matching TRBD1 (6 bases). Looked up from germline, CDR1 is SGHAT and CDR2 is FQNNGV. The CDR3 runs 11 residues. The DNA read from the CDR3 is TGTGCCAGCAGCCCCGGGACATCG. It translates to CASSPGTS. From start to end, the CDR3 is CASSPGTSAFF.

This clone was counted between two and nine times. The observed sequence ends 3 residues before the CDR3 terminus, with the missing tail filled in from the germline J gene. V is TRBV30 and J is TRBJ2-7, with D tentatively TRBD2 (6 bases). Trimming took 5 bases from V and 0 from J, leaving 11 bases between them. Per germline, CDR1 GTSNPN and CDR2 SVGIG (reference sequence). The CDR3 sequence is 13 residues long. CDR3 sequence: CAWSHGGSYEQYF. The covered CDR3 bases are TGTGCCTGGTCCCACGGGGGCTCCTACGAG.

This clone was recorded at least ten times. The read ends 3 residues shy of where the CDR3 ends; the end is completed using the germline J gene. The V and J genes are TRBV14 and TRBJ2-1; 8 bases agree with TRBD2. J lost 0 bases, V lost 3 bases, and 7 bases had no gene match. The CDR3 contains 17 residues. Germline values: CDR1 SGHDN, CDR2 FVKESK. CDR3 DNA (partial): TGTGCCAGCAGCCACCGTTTTAGCGGGAACTCCTACAATGAG. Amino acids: CASSHRFSGNSYNE. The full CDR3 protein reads CASSHRFSGNSYNEQFF.

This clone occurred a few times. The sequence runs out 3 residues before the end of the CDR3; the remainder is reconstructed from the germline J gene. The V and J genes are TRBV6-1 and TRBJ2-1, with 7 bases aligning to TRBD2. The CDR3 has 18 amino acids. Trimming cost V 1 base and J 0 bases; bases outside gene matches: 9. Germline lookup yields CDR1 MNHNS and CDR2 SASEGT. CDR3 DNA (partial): TGTGCCAGCAGTGAAGTATTGTCGACGGGGGGCTCCTACAATGAG. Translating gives CASSEVLSTGGSYNE. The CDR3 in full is CASSEVLSTGGSYNEQFF.

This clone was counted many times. This chain's CDR3 is CAWSRGRAFF. The sequenced CDR3 bases are TGTGCCTGGAGTAGGGGAAGG. V usage is TRBV30 and J usage is TRBJ1-1; the D gene is possibly TRBD1 (5 bases). The read terminates 3 residues ahead of where the CDR3 ends, so the germline J gene completes it. Germline values: CDR1 GTSNPN, CDR2 SVGIG (reference sequence). The CDR3 runs to 10 residues.

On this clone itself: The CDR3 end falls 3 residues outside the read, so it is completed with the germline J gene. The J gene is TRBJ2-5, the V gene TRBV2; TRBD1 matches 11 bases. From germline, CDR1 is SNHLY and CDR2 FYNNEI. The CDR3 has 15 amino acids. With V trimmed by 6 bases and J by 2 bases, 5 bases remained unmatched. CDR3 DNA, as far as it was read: TGTGCCAGCAGGCGGGACAGGGGGAATCAAGAGACC. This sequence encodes CASRRDRGNQET. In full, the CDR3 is CASRRDRGNQETQYF.